These 19 T cell receptor beta chains came from one sample sequenced in a study of T cells after yellow fever vaccination. Using its own MiXCR run on the 5' RACE reads, TCRdb lists one record per CDR3 protein. The sample yields a few hundred thousand distinct CDR3 sequences, roughly 3.7% seen once. The sequenced sample was PBMCs, obtained 15 days after the yellow fever booster vaccination. These receptors came from a man aged 18 to 35 who received the YFV17D yellow fever vaccine.

The chain is built from TRBV6-2 or TRBV6-3 and TRBJ2-3; a weak D match, TRBD1 (6 bases). Germline CDR1 MNHEY, CDR2 SVGEGT. The V end was cut by 2 bases, the J end by 4 bases, with 16 bases between. The CDR3 consists of 16 residues. The CDR3: CASSYRRDTLADTQYF. The DNA of the CDR3 is TGTGCCAGCAGTTACCGACGGGACACCCTGGCAGATACGCAGTATTTT.

This clonotype has a handful of counts. The rearrangement links TRBV19 to TRBJ2-6, with D uncertain. CDR1 and CDR2 (germline): LNHDA, SQIVND (reference sequence). This CDR3 has 13 amino acids. The V end was cut by 6 bases, the J end by 0 bases, with 3 bases between. The CDR3 region is CASRISGANVLTF. The CDR3 region has the DNA TGTGCCAGTAGAATCTCTGGGGCCAACGTCCTGACTTTC.

This clonotype was seen ten or more times. The chain recombines TRBV7-3 with TRBJ2-3, with D maybe TRBD2 (5 bases). Germline assignment: CDR1 SGHTA and CDR2 FQGTGA. The CDR3 has 15 residues. V shed 5 bases and J shed 0 bases, with 12 bases lying between them. The CDR3 loop is CASSPVGGSTDTQYF. The CDR3 DNA is TGTGCCAGCAGCCCTGTAGGCGGGAGCACAGATACGCAGTATTTT.

This clonotype has ten or more counts. The gene calls are TRBV12-3 or TRBV12-4 and TRBJ1-4; a weak D match, TRBD1 (5 bases). The V gene lost 5 bases and the J gene lost 8 bases, with 15 bases spanning the gap. CDR3 size: 14 residues. The CDR3 DNA reads TGTGCCAGCAGTCCCGGGGGGGTACCAGAAAAACTGTTTTTT. Amino acid sequence: CASSPGGVPEKLFF.

This clonotype came up many times. V and J are TRBV6-5 and TRBJ1-3; D unclear. In germline, CDR1 is MNHEY, CDR2 SVGAGI. The CDR3 sequence is 15 residues long. Trimming shortened V by 2 bases and J by 2 bases, and 10 bases separated the two germline ends. As DNA, the CDR3 is TGTGCCAGCAGTTACATGCGGGAGCCTGGAAACACCATATATTTT. This codes for CASSYMREPGNTIYF.

This clonotype was counted at least ten times. This chain links TRBV29-1 with TRBJ1-2; D ambiguous. Trimming took off 4 bases at V and 3 bases at J, with 9 bases between the two ends. The CDR3 extends over 12 amino acids. The germline V gene has CDR1 SQVTM and CDR2 ANQGSEA. CDR3 sequence: CSVARADYGYTF. The CDR3 DNA is TGCAGCGTTGCTAGGGCGGACTATGGCTACACCTTC.

This clonotype was found many times. This chain links TRBV24-1 with TRBJ1-1, with TRBD1 matching 7 bases. The CDR3 has 15 amino acids. V lost 9 bases and J lost 1; bases outside the gene matches: 10. Looked up from germline, CDR1 is KGHDR and CDR2 is SFDVKD. CDR3 in DNA: TGTGCCACCTGGGGAAAAGGGGGCGGGAACACTGAAGCTTTCTTT. It codes for CATWGKGGGNTEAFF.

The gene calls are TRBV24-1 and TRBJ1-5, with 9 bases lining up with TRBD1. V lost 2 bases and J lost 4; bases outside the gene matches: 2. Per the germline V gene, CDR1 is KGHDR and CDR2 is SFDVKD. The CDR3 totals 15 residues. The CDR3 loop is CATSDSGTGNQPQHF. CDR3 sequence (DNA): TGTGCCACCAGTGATTCCGGGACAGGGAATCAGCCCCAGCATTTT.

This clonotype came up many times. The chain combines TRBV6-5 with TRBJ1-1; 10 bases match TRBD1. Unmatched junction bases numbered 9, after V lost 5 bases and J lost 3 bases. Per the germline V gene, CDR1 is MNHEY and CDR2 is SVGAGI. The CDR3 runs to 16 residues. CDR3 coding DNA: TGTGCCAGCAGTCCGGGACAGGGGAGTCGGGACACTGAAGCTTTCTTT. This sequence encodes CASSPGQGSRDTEAFF.

This clonotype came up many times. The V gene is TRBV29-1, the J gene TRBJ2-3; 9 bases agree with TRBD2. V shed 4 bases, J shed 3 bases, and the junction held 8 bases outside the gene matches. The CDR3 is 15 residues long. The germline CDR1 and CDR2 sequences are SQVTM and ANQGSEA. CDR3 nucleotide sequence: TGCAGCGTTGTGGTGGCGGGGGGGAGGACAGATACGCAGTATTTT. Its protein product is CSVVVAGGRTDTQYF.

This clonotype came up many times. The chain is built from TRBV7-2 and TRBJ2-7; D may be TRBD1 or TRBD2 (6 bases each). CDR3 size: 16 residues. V was clipped by 5 bases and J by 7 bases, with 24 bases between them. Germline CDR1 SGHTA, CDR2 FQGNSA. The CDR3 nucleotides are TGTGCCAGCAGCCCCCCGGGGGCACCCTCTCCAGTGGAGCAGTACTTC. It yields the protein CASSPPGAPSPVEQYF.

This clonotype was counted many times. The V call is TRBV7-8, the J call TRBJ1-1; 10 bases are a match to TRBD1. The CDR3 has 16 residues. The V segment lost 2 bases and the J segment 4 bases; nucleotides outside the gene matches: 7. Per the germline V gene, CDR1 is SGHVS and CDR2 is FQNEAQ. The CDR3 region has the DNA TGTGCCAGCAGCTTAAAGAGGGACAGGGGACGCACTGAAGCTTTCTTT. Amino acid sequence: CASSLKRDRGRTEAFF.

In its sample, this clonotype was seen many times. The J gene is TRBJ2-5, the V gene TRBV29-1; D is perhaps TRBD1 (5 bases). The CDR3 is made up of 14 amino acids. Trimming removed 2 bases at V and 4 bases at J, with 14 bases between. The germline V gene has CDR1 SQVTM and CDR2 ANQGSEA. Written as DNA, the CDR3 is TGCAGCGTTGAAAAGACAGCTCGCGGAGAGACCCAGTACTTC. It yields the protein CSVEKTARGETQYF.

This clonotype was seen at least ten times. This rearrangement joins TRBV29-1 to TRBJ1-1; unclear D gene. Trimming took off 7 bases at V and 0 bases at J, with 12 bases between the two ends. The CDR3 totals 13 residues. Germline CDR1 is SQVTM and CDR2 is ANQGSEA. The CDR3 DNA is TGCAGCGCCGGTCGTACCTTGAACACTGAAGCTTTCTTT. The encoded protein is CSAGRTLNTEAFF.

This clonotype was counted ten times or more. The rearrangement links TRBV3-2 to TRBJ2-3; TRBD2, as called in the table, went unchecked against the DNA. TRBV3-2 counts as a pseudogene. The CDR3 runs to 14 residues. Written as DNA, the CDR3 is TGTGCCACACTAGCGGGGATTAGCACAGATACGCAGTATTTT. Encoded protein: CATLAGISTDTQYF.

This clonotype was counted many times. J is TRBJ2-1 and V is TRBV5-1; 10 bases fit TRBD2. CDR3 length equals 15 residues. J was trimmed by 6 bases and V by 4 bases; bases with no gene match: 7. The V gene's germline CDR1 is SGHRS and CDR2 YFSETQ. This CDR3 is CASSIYASGGNEQFF. The CDR3 bases are TGCGCCAGCAGCATTTACGCTAGCGGGGGCAATGAGCAGTTCTTC.

This clonotype was seen many times. The chain links TRBV6-1 to TRBJ2-1, with D perhaps matching TRBD1 or TRBD2 (5 bases each). Trimming cost V 4 bases and J 5 bases, with 6 bases left between them. The CDR3 extends over 12 amino acids. The germline gives CDR1 MNHNS, CDR2 SASEGT. The CDR3 nucleotides are TGTGCCAGCAGTGCGGGACACAATGAGCAGTTCTTC. Its translation is CASSAGHNEQFF.

This clonotype has a count of ten or more. V gene TRBV10-3 combines with J gene TRBJ1-5; a weak D match, TRBD1 (5 bases). This CDR3 spans 14 amino acids. Germline values: CDR1 ENHRY, CDR2 SYGVKD. V lost 2 bases and J 6 bases, leaving 11 bases between the germline ends. This CDR3 is CAISEHGAGQPQHF. CDR3 nucleotides: TGTGCCATCAGTGAGCACGGGGCTGGTCAGCCCCAGCATTTT.

This clonotype was counted at least ten times. This chain uses TRBV10-1 with TRBJ2-3; D unclear. Germline V gene lookup returns CDR1 WNHNN and CDR2 SYGVQD (reference sequence). V was pared by 3 bases and J by 0 bases, with 10 bases between. There are 15 residues in the CDR3. CDR3 residues: CASSDRSRSTDTQYF. DNA of the CDR3: TGCGCCAGCAGTGATCGAAGCAGGAGCACAGATACGCAGTATTTT.